What follows is one TCR beta chain and its context. The antigen remains unidentified. The entry originates in a study of post-analysis software for immune sequencing data. Findings of the study overall: Under the F measure, samples that were prepared in one batch clustered strongly together.

Every TCR beta cDNA library bore unique molecular identifiers. TCRdb used MiXCR to reprocess the PCR reads, holding one entry per CDR3 protein. The sample yields 150,000 to 200,000 distinct CDR3 sequences, roughly 30% seen once. Sequencing was carried out using blood. This TCR was recovered from a girl under 18 with multiple sclerosis.

Here the CDR3 reads CSASDQRGYNEQFF. The DNA for the CDR3 is TGCAGTGCTAGTGACCAGCGGGGTTACAATGAGCAGTTCTTC. V gene TRBV20-1 combines with J gene TRBJ2-1; 7 bases are shared with TRBD2. The germline CDR1 and CDR2 sequences are DFQATT and SNEGSKA (reference sequence). The length of the CDR3 is 14 residues. Trimming removed 3 bases from V and 4 bases from J; junction bases left unmatched: 6.